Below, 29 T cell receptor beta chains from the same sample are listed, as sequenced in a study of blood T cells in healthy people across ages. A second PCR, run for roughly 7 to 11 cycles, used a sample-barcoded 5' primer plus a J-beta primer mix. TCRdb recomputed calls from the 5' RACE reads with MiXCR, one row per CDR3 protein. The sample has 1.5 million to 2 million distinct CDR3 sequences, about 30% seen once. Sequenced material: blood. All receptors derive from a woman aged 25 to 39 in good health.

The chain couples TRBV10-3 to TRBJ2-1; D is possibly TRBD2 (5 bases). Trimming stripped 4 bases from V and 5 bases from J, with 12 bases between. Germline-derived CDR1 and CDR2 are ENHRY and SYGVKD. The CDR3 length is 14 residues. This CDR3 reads CAISGEGEHNEQFF. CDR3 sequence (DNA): TGTGCCATCAGTGGCGAGGGAGAGCACAATGAGCAGTTCTTC.

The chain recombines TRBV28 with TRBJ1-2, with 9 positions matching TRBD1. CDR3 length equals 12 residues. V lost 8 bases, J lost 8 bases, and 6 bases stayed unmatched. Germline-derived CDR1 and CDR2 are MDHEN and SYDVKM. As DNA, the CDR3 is TGTGCCAGCCAGACAGGGGGAAACGGCTACACCTTC. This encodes CASQTGGNGYTF.

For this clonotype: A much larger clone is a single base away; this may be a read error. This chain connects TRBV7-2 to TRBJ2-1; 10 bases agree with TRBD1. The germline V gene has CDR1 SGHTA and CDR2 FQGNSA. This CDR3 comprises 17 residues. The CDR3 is CASSFRRGQGPYNEQVF. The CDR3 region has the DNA TGTGCCAGCAGCTTCAGACGGGGACAGGGGCCCTACAATGAGCAGGTCTTC.

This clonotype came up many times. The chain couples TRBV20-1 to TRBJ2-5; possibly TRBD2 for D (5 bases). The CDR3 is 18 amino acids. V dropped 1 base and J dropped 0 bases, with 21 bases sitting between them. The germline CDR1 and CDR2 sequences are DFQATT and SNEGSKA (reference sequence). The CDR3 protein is CSARGGWRLVGNQETQYF. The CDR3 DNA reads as TGCAGTGCTAGAGGAGGTTGGAGGTTGGTCGGGAACCAAGAGACCCAGTACTTC.

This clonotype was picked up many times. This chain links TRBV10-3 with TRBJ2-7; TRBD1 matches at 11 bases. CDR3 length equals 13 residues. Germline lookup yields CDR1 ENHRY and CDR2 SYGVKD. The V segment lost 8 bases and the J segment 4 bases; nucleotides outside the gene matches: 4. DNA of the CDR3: TGTGCCATCGGTGGACAGGGGGCGTACGAGCAGTACTTC. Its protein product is CAIGGQGAYEQYF.

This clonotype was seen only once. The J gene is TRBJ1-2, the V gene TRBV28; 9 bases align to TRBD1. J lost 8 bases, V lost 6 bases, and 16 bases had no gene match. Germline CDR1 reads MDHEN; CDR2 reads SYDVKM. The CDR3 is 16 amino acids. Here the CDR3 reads CASRLLPGQGMGGYTF. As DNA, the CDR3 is TGTGCCAGCAGACTCTTACCGGGACAGGGTATGGGGGGCTACACCTTC.

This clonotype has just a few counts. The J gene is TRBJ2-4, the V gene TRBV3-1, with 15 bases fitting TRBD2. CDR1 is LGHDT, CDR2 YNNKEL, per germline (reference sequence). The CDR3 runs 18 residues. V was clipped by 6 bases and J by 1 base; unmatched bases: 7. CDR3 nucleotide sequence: TGTGCCAGCAGTATAGGACTAGCGGGGGGGCTCGCCAAAAACATTCAGTACTTC. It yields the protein CASSIGLAGGLAKNIQYF.

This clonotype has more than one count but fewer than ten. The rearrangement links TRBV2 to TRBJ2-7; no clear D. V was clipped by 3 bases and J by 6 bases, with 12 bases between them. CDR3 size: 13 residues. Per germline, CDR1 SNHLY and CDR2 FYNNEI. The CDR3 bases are TGTGCCAGCAGTGACACGACACCCATCGAGCAGTACTTC. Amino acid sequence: CASSDTTPIEQYF.

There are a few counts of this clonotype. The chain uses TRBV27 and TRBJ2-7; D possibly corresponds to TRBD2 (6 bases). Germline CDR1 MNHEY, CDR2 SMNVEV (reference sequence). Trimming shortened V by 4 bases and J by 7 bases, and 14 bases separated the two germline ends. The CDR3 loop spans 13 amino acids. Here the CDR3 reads CASSSTAAGEQYF. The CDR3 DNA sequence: TGTGCCAGCAGTTCGACAGCGGCGGGGGAGCAGTACTTC.

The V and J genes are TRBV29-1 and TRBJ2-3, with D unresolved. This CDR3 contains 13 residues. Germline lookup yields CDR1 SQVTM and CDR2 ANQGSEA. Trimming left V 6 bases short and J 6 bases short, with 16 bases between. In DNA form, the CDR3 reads TGCAGCGTGGACCTATCGGTCCCGGATACGCAGTATTTT. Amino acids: CSVDLSVPDTQYF.

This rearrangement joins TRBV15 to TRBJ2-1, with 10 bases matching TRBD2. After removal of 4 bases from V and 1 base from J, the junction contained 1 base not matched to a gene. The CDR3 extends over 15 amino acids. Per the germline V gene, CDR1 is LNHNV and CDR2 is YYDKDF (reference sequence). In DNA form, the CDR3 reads TGTGCCACCAGCATGGGACTAGCGTCCTACAATGAGCAGTTCTTC. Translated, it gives CATSMGLASYNEQFF.

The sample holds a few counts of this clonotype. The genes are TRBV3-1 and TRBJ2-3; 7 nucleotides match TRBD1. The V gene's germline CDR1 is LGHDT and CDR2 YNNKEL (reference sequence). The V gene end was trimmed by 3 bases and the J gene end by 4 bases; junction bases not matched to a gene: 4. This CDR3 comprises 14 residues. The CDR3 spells CASSQTGSADTQYF. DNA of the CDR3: TGTGCCAGCAGCCAGACAGGGAGCGCAGATACGCAGTATTTT.

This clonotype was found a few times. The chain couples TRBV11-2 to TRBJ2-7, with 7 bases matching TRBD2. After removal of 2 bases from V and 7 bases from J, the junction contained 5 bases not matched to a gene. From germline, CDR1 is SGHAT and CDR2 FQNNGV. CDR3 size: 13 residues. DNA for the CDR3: TGTGCCAGCAGCTTATCCGGGAGGCGAGAGCAGTACTTC. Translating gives CASSLSGRREQYF.

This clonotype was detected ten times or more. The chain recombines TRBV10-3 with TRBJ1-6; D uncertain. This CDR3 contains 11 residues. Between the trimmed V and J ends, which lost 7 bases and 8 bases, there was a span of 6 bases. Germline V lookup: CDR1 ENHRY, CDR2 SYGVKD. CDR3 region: CAITGYSPLHF. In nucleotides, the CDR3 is TGTGCCATCACTGGTTATTCACCCCTCCACTTT.

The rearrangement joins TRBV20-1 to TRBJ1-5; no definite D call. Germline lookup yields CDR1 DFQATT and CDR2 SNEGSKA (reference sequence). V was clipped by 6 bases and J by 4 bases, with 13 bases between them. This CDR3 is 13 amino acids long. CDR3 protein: CSARHGGNQPQHF. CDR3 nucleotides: TGCAGTGCCAGACATGGAGGGAATCAGCCCCAGCATTTT.

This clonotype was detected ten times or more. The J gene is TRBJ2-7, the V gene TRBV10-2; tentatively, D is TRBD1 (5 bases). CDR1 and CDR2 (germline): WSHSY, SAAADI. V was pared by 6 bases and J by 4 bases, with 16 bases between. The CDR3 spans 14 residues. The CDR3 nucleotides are TGCGCCAGCAGCGCTTGGACACAAGTATACGAGCAGTACTTC. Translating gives CASSAWTQVYEQYF.

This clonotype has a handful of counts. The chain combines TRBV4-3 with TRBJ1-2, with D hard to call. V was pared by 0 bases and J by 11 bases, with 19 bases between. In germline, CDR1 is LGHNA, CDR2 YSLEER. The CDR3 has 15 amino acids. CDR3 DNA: TGCGCCAGCAGCCAAGAAAGCAGTACCTATCGAGGGTACACCTTC. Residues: CASSQESSTYRGYTF.

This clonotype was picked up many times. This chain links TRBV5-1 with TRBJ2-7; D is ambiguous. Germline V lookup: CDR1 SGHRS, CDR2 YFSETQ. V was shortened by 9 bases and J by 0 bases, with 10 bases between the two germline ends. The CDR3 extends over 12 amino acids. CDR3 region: CATKRTSYEQYF. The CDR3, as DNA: TGCGCCACGAAAAGAACCTCCTACGAGCAGTACTTC.

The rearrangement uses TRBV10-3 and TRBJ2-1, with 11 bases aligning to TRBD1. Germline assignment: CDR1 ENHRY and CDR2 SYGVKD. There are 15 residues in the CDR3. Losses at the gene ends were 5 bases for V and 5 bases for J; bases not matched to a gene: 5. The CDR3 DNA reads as TGTGCCATCAGTCTGGGACAGGGGGGGAACAATGAGCAGTTCTTC. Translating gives CAISLGQGGNNEQFF.

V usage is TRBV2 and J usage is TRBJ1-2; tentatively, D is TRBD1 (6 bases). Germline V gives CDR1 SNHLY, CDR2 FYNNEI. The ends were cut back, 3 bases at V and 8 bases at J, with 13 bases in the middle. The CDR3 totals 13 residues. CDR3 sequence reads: CASSDQGFAGYTF. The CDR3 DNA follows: TGTGCCAGCAGTGATCAGGGGTTCGCGGGCTACACCTTC. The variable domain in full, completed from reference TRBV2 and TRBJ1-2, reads EPEVTQTPSHQVTQMGQEVILRCVPISNHLYFYWYRQILGQKVEFLVSFYNNEISEKSEIFDDQFSVERPDGSNFTLKIRSTKLEDSAMYFCASSDQGFAGYTFGSGTRLTVV.

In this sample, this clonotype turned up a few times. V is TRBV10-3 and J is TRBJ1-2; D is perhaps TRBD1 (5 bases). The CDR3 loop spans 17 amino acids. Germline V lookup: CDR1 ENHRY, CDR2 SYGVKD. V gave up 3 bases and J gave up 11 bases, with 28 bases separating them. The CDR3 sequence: CAISEKSPNRDLRPYTF. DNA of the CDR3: TGTGCCATCAGTGAAAAAAGCCCGAACCGGGACCTAAGGCCATACACCTTC.

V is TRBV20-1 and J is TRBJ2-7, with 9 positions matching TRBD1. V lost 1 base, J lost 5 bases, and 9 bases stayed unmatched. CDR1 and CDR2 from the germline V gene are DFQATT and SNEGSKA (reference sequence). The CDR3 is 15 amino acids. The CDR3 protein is CSARVADRGWHEQYF. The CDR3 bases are TGCAGTGCTAGAGTAGCGGACAGGGGATGGCACGAGCAGTACTTC.

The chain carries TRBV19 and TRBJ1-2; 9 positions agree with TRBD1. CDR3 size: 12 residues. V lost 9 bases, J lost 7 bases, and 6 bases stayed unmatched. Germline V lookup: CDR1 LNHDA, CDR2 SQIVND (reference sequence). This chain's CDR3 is CASLQGAVGYTF. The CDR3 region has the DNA TGTGCCAGCTTACAGGGGGCAGTTGGCTACACCTTC.

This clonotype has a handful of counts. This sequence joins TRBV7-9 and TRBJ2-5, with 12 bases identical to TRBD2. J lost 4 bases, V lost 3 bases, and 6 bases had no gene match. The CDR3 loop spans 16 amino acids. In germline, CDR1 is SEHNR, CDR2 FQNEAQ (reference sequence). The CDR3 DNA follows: TGTGCCAGCAGCTTCTATCCGACTAGCGGGGGAGAGACCCAGTACTTC. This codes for CASSFYPTSGGETQYF.

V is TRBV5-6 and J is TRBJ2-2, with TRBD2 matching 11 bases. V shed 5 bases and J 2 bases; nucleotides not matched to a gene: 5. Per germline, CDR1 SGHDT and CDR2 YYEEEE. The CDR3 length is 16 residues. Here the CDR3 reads CASRTTSGVNTGELFF. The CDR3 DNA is TGTGCCAGCAGGACGACTAGCGGGGTTAACACCGGGGAGCTGTTTTTT.

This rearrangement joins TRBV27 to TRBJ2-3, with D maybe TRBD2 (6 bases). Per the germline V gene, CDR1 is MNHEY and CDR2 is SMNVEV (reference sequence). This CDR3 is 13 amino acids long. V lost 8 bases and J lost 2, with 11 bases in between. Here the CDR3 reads CASCPGVTDTQYF. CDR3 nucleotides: TGTGCCAGCTGTCCGGGGGTCACAGATACGCAGTATTTT.

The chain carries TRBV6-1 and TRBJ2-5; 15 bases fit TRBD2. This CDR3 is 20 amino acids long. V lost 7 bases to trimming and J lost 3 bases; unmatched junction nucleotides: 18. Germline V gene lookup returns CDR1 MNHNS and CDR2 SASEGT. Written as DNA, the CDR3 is TGTGCCAGCATCATTAGGAGACCGGGACTAGCGGGAGGTTGGAAAGAGACCCAGTACTTC. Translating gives CASIIRRPGLAGGWKETQYF.

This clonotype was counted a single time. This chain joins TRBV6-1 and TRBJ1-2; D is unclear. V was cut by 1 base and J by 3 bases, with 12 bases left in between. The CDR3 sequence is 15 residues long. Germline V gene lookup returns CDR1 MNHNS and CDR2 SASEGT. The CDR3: CASSEGRVRDYGYTF. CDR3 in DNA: TGTGCCAGCAGTGAAGGGAGGGTCCGAGACTATGGCTACACCTTC.

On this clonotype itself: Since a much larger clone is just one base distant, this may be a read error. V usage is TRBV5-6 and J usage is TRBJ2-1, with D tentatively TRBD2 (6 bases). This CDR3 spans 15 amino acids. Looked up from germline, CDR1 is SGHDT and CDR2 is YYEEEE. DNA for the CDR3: TGTGCCGGCAGCCCCGGGGGTCTGATTACTGGGGAGCAGTTCTTC. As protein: CAGSPGGLITGEQFF.